These 23 T cell receptor beta chains originate from one sample sequenced in a study of human T cells and chemical hapten exposure. TCRdb passed the RACE reads through MiXCR, listing each CDR3 protein once. The sample comprises approximately 90,000 distinct CDR3 sequences, more than 9.5% of which are singletons, and over 2% rests with the top ten. Time point reported: patch test 2, 6 weeks after DPC sensitization. The treatment: therapeutic diphenylcyclopropenone sensitization with weekly scalp DPC. Here the sequenced sample was whole blood, taken in connection with sensitization to the hapten diphenylcyclopropenone (DPC). These receptors came from a middle-aged man with alopecia areata. Some clones in this sample may be carry-over from other donors' samples.

The table lists this clonotype with a few counts. The chain couples TRBV6-5 to TRBJ1-6, with a weak D call TRBD1 (5 bases). The CDR3 runs to 16 residues. The V gene lost 6 bases and the J gene lost 0 bases, with 12 bases spanning the gap. The germline gives CDR1 MNHEY, CDR2 SVGAGI. This CDR3 reads CASSTTRGSYNSPLHF. For the CDR3, the DNA is TGTGCCAGCAGCACGACAAGGGGCTCCTATAATTCACCCCTCCACTTT.

This clonotype was detected ten times or more. The chain has TRBV6-1 and TRBJ1-5, with 7 bases that match TRBD1. The CDR3 is 15 amino acids. Looked up from germline, CDR1 is MNHNS and CDR2 is SASEGT. Trimming at V came to 2 bases and at J to 2 bases, leaving 3 bases not matched to a gene. This chain's CDR3 is CASSELGGGNQPQHF. The CDR3 nucleotides read TGTGCCAGCAGTGAACTAGGGGGCGGCAATCAGCCCCAGCATTTT.

The V call is TRBV20-1, the J call TRBJ2-5, with 7 nucleotides matching TRBD1. The germline V gene encodes CDR1 DFQATT and CDR2 SNEGSKA (reference sequence). V was pared by 5 bases and J by 2 bases, with 11 bases of the junction left unmatched. This CDR3 has 15 residues. CDR3 nucleotide sequence: TGCAGTGCTTTCCCGGGACAGTACCCACAAGAGACCCAGTACTTC. This encodes CSAFPGQYPQETQYF.

The V and J genes are TRBV12-3 or TRBV12-4 and TRBJ1-1, with 8 bases aligning to TRBD1. V dropped 6 bases and J dropped 3; count of bases not matched to a gene: 12. The CDR3 spans 16 residues. CDR3 residues: CASRLSWTGSDTEAFF. As DNA, the CDR3 is TGTGCCAGCAGACTTTCCTGGACAGGGTCGGACACTGAAGCTTTCTTT.

The chain couples TRBV6-1 to TRBJ2-3, with 8 bases lining up with TRBD2. The CDR3 length is 14 residues. V gave up 7 bases and J gave up 0 bases; unmatched junction bases: 3. In germline, CDR1 is MNHNS, CDR2 SASEGT. The CDR3 protein is CASKTSGSTDTQYF. The CDR3, as DNA: TGTGCCAGCAAAACTAGCGGAAGCACAGATACGCAGTATTTT.

In this sample, this clonotype turned up many times. V gene TRBV20-1 combines with J gene TRBJ2-1; 8 bases are shared with TRBD2. V shed 4 bases, J shed 1 base, and the junction held 3 bases outside the gene matches. Germline V gene lookup returns CDR1 DFQATT and CDR2 SNEGSKA (reference sequence). The CDR3 runs 14 residues. The CDR3 region is CSATGGRSYNEQFF. The CDR3 DNA reads TGCAGTGCTACAGGCGGGAGGTCCTACAATGAGCAGTTCTTC.

The J gene is TRBJ2-3, the V gene TRBV20-1; 11 bases agree with TRBD2. V shed 6 bases, J shed 1 base, and the junction held 3 bases outside the gene matches. The CDR3 contains 14 residues. In germline, CDR1 is DFQATT, CDR2 SNEGSKA (reference sequence). CDR3 region: CSAPGLAGTDTQYF. The CDR3, as DNA: TGCAGTGCCCCGGGACTAGCGGGCACAGATACGCAGTATTTT.

This clonotype showed up many times. This chain uses TRBV7-8 with TRBJ1-5; possibly TRBD1 for D (5 bases). Germline V gene sequence: CDR1 SGHVS, CDR2 FQNEAQ. V dropped 0 bases and J dropped 9 bases, with 15 bases sitting between them. CDR3 length: 15 amino acids. This CDR3 is CASSLALRGRRPQHF. DNA for the CDR3: TGTGCCAGCAGCTTAGCTCTGAGGGGAAGGCGGCCCCAGCATTTT.

The chain joins TRBV20-1 to TRBJ2-1; possible D gene TRBD1, 6 bases. The V and J ends lost 5 bases and 3 bases respectively, with 17 bases between them. The CDR3 length is 15 residues. CDR1 and CDR2 from the germline V gene are DFQATT and SNEGSKA (reference sequence). The CDR3 nucleotides are TGCAGTGCTCCCGGGAACAGGGATCACTACAATGAGCAGTTCTTC. It translates to CSAPGNRDHYNEQFF.

The chain links TRBV6-5 to TRBJ1-1; D ambiguous. The ends were cut back, 8 bases at V and 5 bases at J, with 18 bases in the middle. The germline CDR1 and CDR2 sequences are MNHEY and SVGAGI. CDR3 length: 14 amino acids. CDR3: CASADGLPTTEAFF. CDR3 bases: TGTGCCAGCGCAGACGGGTTGCCCACTACTGAAGCTTTCTTT.

This clonotype was picked up a small number of times. The chain is built from TRBV6-4 and TRBJ2-3; 9 nucleotides align to TRBD2. V trimming: 3 bases; J trimming: 3 bases; junction bases outside the gene matches: 4. The CDR3 runs 15 residues. Per the germline V gene, CDR1 is MRHNA and CDR2 is SNTAGT. The CDR3 loop reads CASSELAGSTDTQYF. The CDR3 nucleotides are TGTGCCAGCAGTGAGCTAGCGGGAAGTACAGATACGCAGTATTTT.

The table lists this clonotype with many counts. This chain joins TRBV6-1 and TRBJ1-5; 7 bases are shared with TRBD1. CDR1 is MNHNS and CDR2 is SASEGT in the germline V gene. V lost 5 bases and J lost 2; bases outside the gene matches: 6. The CDR3 has 15 residues. The CDR3 nucleotides read TGTGCCAGCAGTAAAGGGGGCGCGGGCAATCAGCCCCAGCATTTT. It yields the protein CASSKGGAGNQPQHF.

This sequence joins TRBV29-1 and TRBJ2-7, with D perhaps being TRBD1 or TRBD2 (6 bases each). Deletions cut 3 bases from V and 8 bases from J, with 26 bases between. The CDR3 is 16 amino acids. In germline, CDR1 is SQVTM, CDR2 ANQGSEA. The CDR3 DNA reads TGCAGCGTTGACGGCAGGGTGAAGGGGGGTGGATCTCAGCAGTACTTC. Translating gives CSVDGRVKGGGSQQYF.

This clonotype was counted between two and nine times. This chain links TRBV19 with TRBJ2-5; D possibly matches TRBD1 or TRBD2 (5 bases each). Germline-derived CDR1 and CDR2 are LNHDA and SQIVND (reference sequence). Trimming shortened V by 6 bases and J by 0 bases, and 11 bases separated the two germline ends. The CDR3 runs 14 residues. In nucleotides, the CDR3 is TGTGCCAGTAGGAGGGACGCGAACCAAGAGACCCAGTACTTC. It translates to CASRRDANQETQYF.

The sample holds many counts of this clonotype. The rearrangement links TRBV6-6 to TRBJ2-1; 12 bases match TRBD2. The CDR3 is made up of 16 amino acids. The germline V gene encodes CDR1 MNHNY and CDR2 SVGAGI (reference sequence). With 6 bases clipped from V and 4 bases from J, the junction kept 7 bases outside the gene matches. As DNA, the CDR3 is TGTGCCAGCAGGTCCCCCGGGACTAGCGGGTACAATGAGCAGTTCTTC. Encoded protein: CASRSPGTSGYNEQFF.

This clonotype was detected a few times. The genes are TRBV20-1 and TRBJ2-3; 13 bases are a match to TRBD2. Germline V gene data show CDR1 as DFQATT and CDR2 as SNEGSKA (reference sequence). The V gene end was trimmed by 4 bases and the J gene end by 4 bases; junction bases not matched to a gene: 8. The CDR3 loop spans 16 amino acids. The CDR3 loop is CSATRLAGGGADTQYF. The CDR3 nucleotides read TGCAGTGCTACTCGACTAGCGGGAGGAGGCGCAGATACGCAGTATTTT.

The chain carries TRBV5-5 and TRBJ2-1; TRBD2 matches 8 bases. From germline, CDR1 is SGHKS and CDR2 YYEKEE (reference sequence). The V gene end was trimmed by 0 bases and the J gene end by 10 bases; junction bases not matched to a gene: 12. CDR3 length: 16 amino acids. The CDR3 DNA is TGTGCCAGCAGCTTGGCCGATCTAGCGGGCCGGTTGGAGCAGTTCTTC. This codes for CASSLADLAGRLEQFF. Supplemented by reference TRBV5-5 and TRBJ2-1, the full variable domain reads DAGVTQSPTHLIKTRGQQVTLRCSPISGHKSVSWYQQVLGQGPQFIFQYYEKEERGRGNFPDRFSARQFPNYSSELNVNALLLGDSALYLCASSLADLAGRLEQFFGPGTRLTVL.

The V gene is TRBV2, the J gene TRBJ2-3; 11 bases agree with TRBD1. Germline V gene sequence: CDR1 SNHLY, CDR2 FYNNEI. With 1 base clipped from V and 1 base from J, the junction kept 4 bases outside the gene matches. This CDR3 has 17 amino acids. The CDR3 coding sequence is TGTGCCAGCAGTGAAGGGACAGGGGGCATTCGCACAGATACGCAGTATTTT. Its protein product is CASSEGTGGIRTDTQYF.

In its sample, this clonotype was seen many times. V and J are TRBV27 and TRBJ1-5, with TRBD1 matching over 7 bases. This CDR3 contains 18 residues. Germline loops: CDR1 MNHEY, CDR2 SMNVEV (reference sequence). V lost 5 bases to trimming and J lost 4 bases; unmatched junction nucleotides: 17. The CDR3 loop is CASSLRGQATGINQPQHF. CDR3 DNA: TGTGCCAGCAGTCTCAGAGGACAGGCCACGGGGATAAATCAGCCCCAGCATTTT.

The chain combines TRBV5-1 with TRBJ2-2; TRBD1 matches at 9 bases. J gave up 7 bases and V 4 bases, and 2 bases lay outside the gene matches. The CDR3 has 13 residues. Germline CDR1 is SGHRS and CDR2 is YFSETQ. The CDR3 DNA reads as TGCGCCAGCAGCGGACAGGGGCACGGGGAGCTGTTTTTT. It yields the protein CASSGQGHGELFF. Full variable domain (outside the CDR3, taken from reference TRBV5-1 and TRBJ2-2): KAGVTQTPRYLIKTRGQQVTLSCSPISGHRSVSWYQQTPGQGLQFLFEYFSETQRNKGNFPGRFSGRQFSNSRSEMNVSTLELGDSALYLCASSGQGHGELFFGEGSRLTVL.

At least ten counts were recorded for this clonotype. V and J are TRBV7-3 and TRBJ1-1, with D perhaps TRBD1 (5 bases). The CDR3 consists of 14 residues. V lost 6 bases, J lost 0 bases, and 11 bases lay in between. Per the germline V gene, CDR1 is SGHTA and CDR2 is FQGTGA. CDR3 DNA sequence: TGTGCCAGCAGGTTTGGGGGAGTGAACACTGAAGCTTTCTTT. It specifies CASRFGGVNTEAFF.

The rearrangement links TRBV29-1 to TRBJ2-6; possible D gene TRBD2, 6 bases. There are 13 residues in the CDR3. Germline V gene sequence: CDR1 SQVTM, CDR2 ANQGSEA. DNA for the CDR3: TGCTCAGGAGGGGTCCCTGGGGCCAACGTCCTGACTTTC. Its translation is CSGGVPGANVLTF.

The chain recombines TRBV27 with TRBJ1-2, with TRBD1 matching 8 bases. The germline gives CDR1 MNHEY, CDR2 SMNVEV (reference sequence). The CDR3 totals 15 residues. With V trimmed by 0 bases and J by 5 bases, 5 bases remained unmatched. The CDR3: CASSLSAGGGYGYTF. As DNA, the CDR3 is TGTGCCAGCAGTTTATCGGCAGGGGGCGGTTATGGCTACACCTTC.